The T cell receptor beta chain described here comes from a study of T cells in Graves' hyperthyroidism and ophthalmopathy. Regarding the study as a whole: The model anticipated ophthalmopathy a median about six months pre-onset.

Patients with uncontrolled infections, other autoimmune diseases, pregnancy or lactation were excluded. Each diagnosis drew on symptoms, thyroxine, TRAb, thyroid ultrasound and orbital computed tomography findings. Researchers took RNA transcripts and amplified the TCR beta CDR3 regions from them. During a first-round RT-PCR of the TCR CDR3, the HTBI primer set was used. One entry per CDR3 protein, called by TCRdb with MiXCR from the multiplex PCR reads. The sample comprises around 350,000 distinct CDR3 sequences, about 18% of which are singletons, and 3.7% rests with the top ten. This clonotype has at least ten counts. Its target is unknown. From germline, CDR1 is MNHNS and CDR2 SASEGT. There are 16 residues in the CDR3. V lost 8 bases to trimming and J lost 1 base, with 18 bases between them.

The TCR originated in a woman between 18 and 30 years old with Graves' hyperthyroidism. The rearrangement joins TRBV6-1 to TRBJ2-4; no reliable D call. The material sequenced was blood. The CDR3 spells CASGPPYQLAKNIQYF. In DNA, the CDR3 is TGTGCCAGCGGACCACCCTACCAGTTGGCCAAAAACATTCAGTACTTC.